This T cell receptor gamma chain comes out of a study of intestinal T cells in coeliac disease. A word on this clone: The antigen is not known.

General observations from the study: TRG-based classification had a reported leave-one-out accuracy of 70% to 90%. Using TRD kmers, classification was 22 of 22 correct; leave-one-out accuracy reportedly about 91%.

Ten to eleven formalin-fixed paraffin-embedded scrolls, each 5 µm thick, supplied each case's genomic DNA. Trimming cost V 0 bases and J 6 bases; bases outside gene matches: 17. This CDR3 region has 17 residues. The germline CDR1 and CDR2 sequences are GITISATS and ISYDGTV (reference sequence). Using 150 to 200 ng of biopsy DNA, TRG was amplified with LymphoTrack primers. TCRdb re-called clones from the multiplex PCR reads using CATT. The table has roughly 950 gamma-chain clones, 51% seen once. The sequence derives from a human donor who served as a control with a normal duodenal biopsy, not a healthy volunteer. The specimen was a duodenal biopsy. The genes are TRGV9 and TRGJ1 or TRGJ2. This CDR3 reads CALWEVHFGFTIYKKLF. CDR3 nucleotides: TGTGCCTTGTGGGAGGTGCACTTTGGATTTACTATTTATAAGAAACTCTTT.